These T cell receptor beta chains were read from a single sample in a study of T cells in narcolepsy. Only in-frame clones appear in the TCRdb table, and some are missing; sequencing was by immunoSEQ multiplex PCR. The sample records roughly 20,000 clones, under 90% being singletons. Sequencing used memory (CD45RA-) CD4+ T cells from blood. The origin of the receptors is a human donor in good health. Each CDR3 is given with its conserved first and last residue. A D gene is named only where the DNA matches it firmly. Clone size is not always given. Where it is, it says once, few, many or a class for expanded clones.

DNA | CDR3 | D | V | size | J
TGTGCCAGCAGCTTAGTAAAAACGTCATACGAGCAGTACTTC | CASSLVKTSYEQYF | - | TRBV7-8 | - | TRBJ2-7
TGTGCCACCAGCAGAGATATTGGAGAGACCCAGTACTTC | CATSRDIGETQYF | - | TRBV15 | - | TRBJ2-5
TGTGCCAGCAGCGTCGGCGGGAGGGCCATCGATGAGCAGTTCTTC | CASSVGGRAIDEQFF | TRBD2 | TRBV9 | - | TRBJ2-1
TGTGCCAGTAGTCTAGACAGGACTAGCAATCAGCCCCAGCATTTT | CASSLDRTSNQPQHF | - | TRBV19 | - | TRBJ1-5
TGTGCCAGCAGCCTCCTCACAGGGGAACTCTACGAGCAGTACTTC | CASSLLTGELYEQYF | TRBD1 | TRBV7-6 | once | TRBJ2-7
TGTGCCAGCGGTTCAGGGTCGTCTAATTCACCCCTCCACTTT | CASGSGSSNSPLHF | - | TRBV6-5 | - | TRBJ1-6
TGTGCCAGTAGTATATCCCGGGCTAGGGGGTATGAGCAGTTCTTC | CASSISRARGYEQFF | - | TRBV19 | - | TRBJ2-1
TGTGCCAGCAGATCTAACCGGGCCGGTGAGAAGCCCATATATTTT | CASRSNRAGEKPIYF | - | TRBV11-2 | - | TRBJ1-3
TGTGCCAGCAGCCACGATGTTGGGGGCTACACCTTC | CASSHDVGGYTF | - | TRBV7-9 | - | TRBJ1-2
TGTGCCAGCAGTCCCGGGGGGAACCAGTACTTC | CASSPGGNQYF | TRBD2 | TRBV28 | - | TRBJ2-5
TGTGCCAGCAGCCCACCAGGGGATACGCAGTATTTT | CASSPPGDTQYF | - | TRBV7-6 | - | TRBJ2-3
TGTGCCAGCAGCGCCGGGCCGTCGGGTGGGGGAGAGACCCAGTACTTC | CASSAGPSGGGETQYF | - | TRBV9 | - | TRBJ2-5
TGCGCCAGCAGCCAAGATAAGAACACTGAAGCTTTCTTT | CASSQDKNTEAFF | - | TRBV4-3 | few | TRBJ1-1
TGTGCCAGCACCCGGGGTGATGGGCGTGAAAAACTGTTTTTT | CASTRGDGREKLFF | - | TRBV6-5 | - | TRBJ1-4
TGTGCCAGCATGGGGGGAGGAGATACGCAGTATTTT | CASMGGGDTQYF | - | TRBV9 | - | TRBJ2-3
TGCGCCAGCAGAGACCGACAGGCTGGAGGCACTGAAGCTTTCTTT | CASRDRQAGGTEAFF | - | TRBV5-1 | - | TRBJ1-1
TGTGCCAGCAGGGACGGGACAGCCGTATCGTTCTATGGCTACACCTTC | CASRDGTAVSFYGYTF | TRBD1 | TRBV2 | - | TRBJ1-2
TGTGCCAGCAGCTTAACCCCCACCGGGGAGCTGTTTTTT | CASSLTPTGELFF | - | TRBV7-2 | few | TRBJ2-2
TGCGCCAGCAGCCTTTATTGGGGGGCCGAAAGCGAGCAGTACTTC | CASSLYWGAESEQYF | - | TRBV4-1 | few | TRBJ2-7
TGTGCCAGCAGCTTAAGCGGGAGGACGGCCAATGAGCAGTTCTTC | CASSLSGRTANEQFF | TRBD2 | TRBV11-3 | - | TRBJ2-1
TGTGCCAGCAGCTTAAGCGGGGGGTACTACGAGCAGTACTTC | CASSLSGGYYEQYF | TRBD2 | TRBV7-8 | once | TRBJ2-7
TGTGCCAGCAGTCCGATCGGACAGGGAAACACTGAAGCTTTCTTT | CASSPIGQGNTEAFF | TRBD1 | TRBV6-1 | - | TRBJ1-1
TGTGCCAGCAGCCCCAGCTCCTACGAGCAGTACTTC | CASSPSSYEQYF | - | TRBV5-8 | - | TRBJ2-7
TGTGCCACCAGCAGGACGACAGGGAGGCCTGAAAAACTGTTTTTT | CATSRTTGRPEKLFF | TRBD1 | TRBV15 | - | TRBJ1-4
TGTGCCTGGGCCACCCCGACAGGGGGCTCCTACGAGCAGTACTTC | CAWATPTGGSYEQYF | TRBD1 | TRBV30 | - | TRBJ2-7
TGTGCCAGCAGTTACTCGCTTGGGCAGACTGAAGCTTTCTTT | CASSYSLGQTEAFF | - | TRBV6-5 | - | TRBJ1-1
TGTGCCAGTAGCCCCCCAACGACAGCGGGGGTAGGAGGGGAGCTGTTTTTT | CASSPPTTAGVGGELFF | TRBD2 | TRBV19 | - | TRBJ2-2
TGTGCCAGCAGGGGACTAGCGCCGAGCACAGATACGCAGTATTTT | CASRGLAPSTDTQYF | TRBD2 | TRBV6-5 | - | TRBJ2-3